The clone carrying this TCR beta chain was found once. The data originate from a study of glioma-infiltrating T cells after dendritic cell vaccination. Whole-study context: Three intradermal dendritic cell vaccine injections were given every two weeks.

Time point: after dendritic cell vaccination, including at tumor progression/relapse. The length of the CDR3 is 14 residues. Germline V gene data show CDR1 as LNHDA and CDR2 as SQIVND (reference sequence). V lost 5 bases and J lost 4; bases outside the gene matches: 7. The immunoSEQ assay amplified TCRB CDR3 from up to 2 ug DNA. Only in-frame clones appear in the TCRdb table, and some are missing; sequencing was by immunoSEQ multiplex PCR. The sample lists roughly 85,000 clones; less than 85% were seen once. The V call is TRBV19, the J call TRBJ2-7, with 8 nucleotides matching TRBD2. Sequenced material: blood, taken after dendritic cell vaccination. The clonotype was recovered from a human donor with glioblastoma. CDR3 sequence reads: CASSRAGEGYEQYF. The CDR3 nucleotides read TGTGCCAGTAGTCGAGCGGGAGAGGGGTACGAGCAGTACTTC. Drawing the rest from reference TRBV19 and TRBJ2-7, the complete variable domain is DGGITQSPKYLFRKEGQNVTLSCEQNLNHDAMYWYRQDPGQGLRLIYYSQIVNDFQKGDIAEGYSVSREKKESFPLTVTSAQKNPTAFYLCASSRAGEGYEQYFGPGTRLTVT.